These 9 T cell receptor beta chains came from one sample sequenced in a study of CD8 T cells in Susac syndrome. Random hexamers served to reverse transcribe roughly 0.45 to 1 ug RNA. TCRdb reprocessed the immunoSEQ multiplex PCR reads via MiXCR and lists one record per CDR3 protein. Among 150,000 to 200,000 distinct CDR3 sequences listed, about 95% were seen once. Sequencing used CD8+ T cells from PBMCs. These receptors originate from a human donor with multiple sclerosis.

This chain links TRBV29-1 with TRBJ1-2; a possible D gene is TRBD1 (5 bases). V was clipped by 5 bases and J by 0 bases, with 7 bases between them. The CDR3 totals 12 residues. Germline assignment: CDR1 SQVTM and CDR2 ANQGSEA. The CDR3 loop is CSVFRANYGYTF. The CDR3 region has the DNA TGCAGCGTTTTCAGGGCTAACTATGGCTACACCTTC.

The chain links TRBV28 to TRBJ1-5; D call uncertain. V lost 2 bases and J 6 bases, leaving 11 bases between the germline ends. Germline V gene lookup returns CDR1 MDHEN and CDR2 SYDVKM. There are 14 residues in the CDR3. The CDR3 nucleotides read TGTGCCAGCAGTTTACGGGCTGCGAGTCAGCCCCAGCATTTT. This encodes CASSLRAASQPQHF.

The chain joins TRBV24-1 to TRBJ2-3; the D gene is possibly TRBD2 (6 bases). The CDR3 consists of 14 residues. V dropped 4 bases and J dropped 6 bases, with 13 bases sitting between them. Germline CDR1 is KGHDR and CDR2 is SFDVKD. CDR3 residues: CATSDRLGSDTQYF. The CDR3 nucleotides are TGTGCCACCAGTGACCGACTAGGTTCCGATACGCAGTATTTT.

The rearrangement uses TRBV5-1 and TRBJ2-5; no firm D call. The germline V gene has CDR1 SGHRS and CDR2 YFSETQ. V lost 4 bases and J 5 bases, leaving 6 bases between the germline ends. The CDR3 loop spans 11 amino acids. The CDR3 DNA follows: TGCGCCAGCAGCCTGATGGAGACCCAGTACTTC. Protein product: CASSLMETQYF.

This clonotype was seen only once. The rearrangement links TRBV4-1 to TRBJ1-1; D call uncertain. Germline values: CDR1 MGHRA, CDR2 YSYEKL. Trimming shortened V by 5 bases and J by 2 bases, and 3 bases separated the two germline ends. The CDR3 length is 11 residues. The CDR3 reads CASSANTEAFF. The CDR3 coding sequence is TGCGCCAGCAGCGCTAACACTGAAGCTTTCTTT.

The chain employs TRBV6-5 and TRBJ2-5, with D possibly matching TRBD2 (5 bases). V lost 8 bases, J lost 7 bases, and 17 bases lay in between. Germline V gives CDR1 MNHEY, CDR2 SVGAGI. The CDR3 extends over 13 amino acids. CDR3 DNA: TGTGCCAGCCTCCCGGGTCTCGGGATGACCCAGTACTTC. As protein: CASLPGLGMTQYF.

The V call is TRBV12-3 or TRBV12-4, the J call TRBJ1-2; D not resolved. CDR3 size: 13 residues. Trimming left V 3 bases short and J 4 bases short, with 9 bases between. The CDR3 bases are TGTGCCAGCAGTTTTACAGTGGGCTATGGCTACACCTTC. This encodes CASSFTVGYGYTF.

The table lists this clonotype with a count of one. The chain carries TRBV27 and TRBJ2-2; 12 nucleotides align to TRBD2. With V trimmed by 5 bases and J by 1 base, 2 bases remained unmatched. The CDR3 runs 16 residues. From germline, CDR1 is MNHEY and CDR2 SMNVEV (reference sequence). The CDR3 bases are TGTGCCAGCAGTCCACTAGCGGGAGGGAACACCGGGGAGCTGTTTTTT. Translating gives CASSPLAGGNTGELFF.

The chain carries TRBV10-3 and TRBJ2-1; 8 nucleotides line up with TRBD2. With V trimmed by 10 bases and J by 7 bases, 12 bases remained unmatched. This CDR3 is built from 14 residues. Germline CDR1 and CDR2: ENHRY and SYGVKD. CDR3 protein: CATRAAGGGNEQFF. The CDR3 DNA is TGTGCCACCCGAGCCGCGGGAGGAGGGAATGAGCAGTTCTTC.